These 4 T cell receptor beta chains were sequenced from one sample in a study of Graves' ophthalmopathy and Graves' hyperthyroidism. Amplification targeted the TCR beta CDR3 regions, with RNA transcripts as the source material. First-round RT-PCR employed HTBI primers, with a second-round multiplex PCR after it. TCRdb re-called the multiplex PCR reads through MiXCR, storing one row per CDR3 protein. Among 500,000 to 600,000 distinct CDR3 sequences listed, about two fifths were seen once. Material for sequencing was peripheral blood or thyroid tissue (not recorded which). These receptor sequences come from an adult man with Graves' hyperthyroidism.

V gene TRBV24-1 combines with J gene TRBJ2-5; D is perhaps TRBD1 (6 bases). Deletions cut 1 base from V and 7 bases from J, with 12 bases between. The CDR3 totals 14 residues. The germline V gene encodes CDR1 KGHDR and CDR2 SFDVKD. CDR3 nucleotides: TGTGCCACCAGTGATTTCCAGGGGCGAGGGACCCAGTACTTC. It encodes CATSDFQGRGTQYF.

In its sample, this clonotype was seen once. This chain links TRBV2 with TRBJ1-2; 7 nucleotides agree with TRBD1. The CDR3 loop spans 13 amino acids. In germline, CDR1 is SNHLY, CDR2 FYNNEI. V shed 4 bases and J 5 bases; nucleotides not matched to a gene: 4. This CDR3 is CASSAGTVYGYTF. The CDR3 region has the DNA TGTGCCAGCAGTGCAGGGACAGTATATGGCTACACCTTC.

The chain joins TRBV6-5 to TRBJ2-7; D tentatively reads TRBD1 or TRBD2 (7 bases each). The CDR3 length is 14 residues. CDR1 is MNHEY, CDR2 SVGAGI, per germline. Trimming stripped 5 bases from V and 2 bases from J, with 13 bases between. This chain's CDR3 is CASSAGGLTYEQYF. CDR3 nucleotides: TGTGCCAGCAGTGCAGGGGGACTAACCTACGAGCAGTACTTC.

The CDR3 region is CASSPTTGVETQYF. The CDR3 DNA follows: TGTGCCAGCTCACCAACCACAGGGGTGGAGACCCAGTACTTC. The rearrangement joins TRBV18 to TRBJ2-5; 7 bases line up with TRBD1. Trimming took 2 bases from V and 5 from J; bases not matched to a gene: 5. The CDR3 runs 14 residues. Germline V gene data show CDR1 as KGHSH and CDR2 as LQKENI.